The text below deals with one T cell receptor beta chain. The antigen is undetermined. The sample originates from a study of shared clonotypes between healthy human individuals. Across the whole study: The cohort comprised a couple of women and a few men. Their ages spanned 18 to 49 years. CD4 naive and memory got three plates each, CD8 naive two, CD8 memory one. Study-level findings and limits: Across subsets, estimated richness was generally greater for naive than for memory populations. In contrast to clonotypes shared by all four donors, non-shared clonotypes had lower generation probabilities.

The assay was immunoSEQ multiplex PCR, and TCRdb's table has in-frame clones only and misses some. The sample contains roughly 2,000,000 clones, 80% to 95% of which appear only once. Positive CCR7 selection of CD45RO-negative cells yielded the naive CD8 cells, and terminally differentiated effector memory CD45RA+ cells were excluded. CDR1 and CDR2 (germline): SGHVS, FQNEAQ. CDR3 size: 16 residues. V lost 2 bases to trimming and J lost 0 bases, with 12 bases between them. Sequenced input: naive CD8+ T cells from PBMCs. The TCR comes from a man in his late teens or twenties in good health. Some clones in this sample may be carry-over from other donors' samples. V usage is TRBV7-8 and J usage is TRBJ2-3, with D tentatively TRBD2 (6 bases). CDR3 region: CASSLLGGSSTDTQYF. CDR3 bases: TGTGCCAGCAGCTTACTGGGGGGATCTAGCACAGATACGCAGTATTTT.